This TCR beta chain was found in a study of cytomegalovirus exposure and HLA in healthy donors (dated by TCRdb to 2015 to 2018). The study in broad terms: According to an earlier analysis of 550 to 750 of the donors, 200 million or so T cells yielded 90 million to 130 million unique TCR beta sequences and approximately 280 Gb of sequence data. An early release that covered about 600 HLA-typed donors contained around 300 gigabases of sequencing data and 70 million to 100 million unique TCR sequences. Across approximately 420 genotyped donors of the cohort, an average of about 240,000 unique TCR beta nucleotide sequences per donor were sequenced, and roughly 20% of those sequences were non-productive. HLA typing covered class I and class II loci at four-digit resolution. Rather than using new phenotypic data, the later analysis identified candidate immune exposures from TCR beta sequences and from how often those sequences occurred across donors. Genome-wide SNP genotypes for about 55% of the 666 donors were used in a later genetic analysis, which treated that subset as a discovery cohort. Roughly 5 DR-DQ haplotypes were handled as single units for association and clustering, since linkage in the cohort was strong. All discovery cohort repertoires had been generated using a single sequencing platform. A later analysis re-examined previously published TCR beta repertoires from 600 to 700 donors and added high-resolution HLA genotyping to investigate patterns of TCR occurrence. Donor age, sex, ethnicity and CMV serostatus were compiled together with the repertoire data. The study combined high-throughput TCR immunosequencing, statistical association of individual TCRs with disease status, and machine learning to predict cytomegalovirus infection status. The aim of the study was to test whether cataloging public T cell receptors could identify signatures of past pathogen exposure. To decide whether each TCR beta V gene segment behaved as functional or pseudogenic, an earlier analysis of some 570 of the donors relied on high-throughput TCR beta sequencing. Using immunosequencing, the study profiled T cell repertoires from 666 subjects and related those repertoires to cytomegalovirus serostatus. A separate validation cohort of about 110 different subjects was used in addition to the approximately 670-subject first cohort. The number of donors typed differed by locus, with roughly 629-640 for A, B, C, DRB1 and DQB1, 522 for DQA1, about 610 for DPA1, and some 440 for DPB1. Of the roughly 400 genotyped donors, roughly 80% were placed in the genetic ancestry cluster associated with self-reported Caucasian donors.

A word on this clone: It has no known antigen specificity. No base-level quality is on record; no much larger clone is a single base apart.

The library came from the immunoSEQ multiplex PCR assay. A mixture of 60 forward primers for TCR Vbeta segments and 13 reverse primers for TCR Jbeta segments was used in the multiplex PCR. The CDR3 region of rearranged TCR beta genes was amplified from genomic DNA with a multiplex PCR assay. The Illumina HiSeq System was used to sequence the amplified TCR beta libraries as 87-base-pair reads. The source study handled its data this way. A later analysis tallied around 80 million unique TCR beta chains across the 660 or so repertoires, and about 10 million of those chains were shared by two or more donors. Raw reads were error-corrected and collapsed into unique sequences with a nearest-neighbor algorithm that merged closely related sequences to remove PCR and sequencing errors. To assign V, D and J gene segments, CDR3 sequences were aligned to IMGT reference sequences. For a sequence to be retained, at least a six-nucleotide match to both a V gene segment and a J gene segment was required. A rearrangement was called productive if the CDR3 had no stop codons and remained in frame with V and J, and every other rearrangement was called non-productive. Following IMGT convention, CDR3 was defined as the stretch from the second conserved V-encoded cysteine up to the conserved J-encoded phenylalanine. Sequences without an unambiguous match to a single V gene segment were excluded from the earlier analysis of about 600 of the donors. An earlier analysis of several hundred of the donors called V segments functional above 56.7% productive rearrangements and segregating when the between-donor standard deviation exceeded 5%. A statistical classification framework was developed to diagnose cytomegalovirus status using the catalog of TCR beta chain sequences. In a later analysis, TCR nucleotide sequences were compared against IMGT/GENE-DB human TR gene sequences so that V and J genes could be assigned. The TCRdist pipeline was used in a later analysis to assign CDR3 sequences and most-parsimonious VDJ recombination scenarios. A later analysis defined each TCR beta chain by its CDR3 amino acid sequence plus V-gene family, and excluded reads lacking a unique V-gene family. As a way to deal with suspected cross-contamination and a sequencing artifact, a later analysis dropped over 550 nucleotide sequences that were highly shared and had low generation probability. In a later analysis, a clonal expansion index for each public chain was calculated from normalized within-repertoire ranks of inferred template counts. In a later analysis, generation probabilities were computed with a VDJ recombination model fitted to out-of-frame rearrangements, and the resulting probabilities were checked against IGoR. Hypergeometric tests were used in a later analysis to score TCR-TCR, TCR-HLA and TCR-CMV co-occurrence, with a repertoire-size bias correction applied to the TCR pairs. To estimate false discovery rates, a later analysis permuted the HLA or CMV assignments 20 times. In a later analysis, co-occurring TCRs were grouped using DBSCAN, and TCRdist sequence similarity was added for clustering within HLA-allele-positive subsets. Co-occurrence clustering excluded repertoires with fewer than 30,000 or more than 120,000 public chains, plus five with anomalous nucleotide sharing. Not all clones reach the TCRdb copy of this immuneACCESS table, which keeps in-frame sequences only. Checked studies attribute under half of the gap to unresolved V genes and leave the rest unexplained. V and J calls and clone size are given by that table; D and trimming were obtained from the DNA. For this sample the table gives roughly 250,000 clones, of which roughly 80% were detected only once. The top ten constitute 0.3% of the sample.

Per the germline V gene, MDHEN is the CDR1 and SYDVKM is the CDR2. The CDR3 sequence holds 14 residues, the cysteine and phenylalanine included. Only CDR3 DNA is held: 42 bases, read in frame from base 1. V is clipped by 4 bases and J by 5 bases, and the sequence between their germline boundaries is 11 bases long. The cohort comprised under 700 healthy bone marrow donors. All cohort members were sampled while nominally healthy, although unrecorded immune exposures were likely present. The donor was CMV seronegative and was included in the group of hundreds of seronegative cohort members. A peripheral blood sample was provided by each donor, and peripheral blood mononuclear cells were used for TCR beta sequencing. The Qiagen DNeasy Blood Extraction Kit was used to extract genomic DNA from the blood cell samples. Study-level results and caveats: According to a later analysis, TCR association rates differed among HLA loci, with DRB1 alleles showing the most associated TCRs and HLA-C alleles showing the fewest. A group of highly shared sequence variants was considered likely to be a technical artifact of the sequencing pipeline. Compared with equally common non-associated chains, HLA-associated TCR beta chains in a later analysis were more clonally expanded and had lower generation probabilities. The study listed 170 or so TCR beta chains as associated with cytomegalovirus. A further reported finding was that TCR beta sequences accurately predicted the HLA-A and HLA-B alleles for most subjects in the first cohort. Several of the top co-occurrence clusters appeared to be linked to parvovirus B19, influenza, CMV and Epstein-Barr virus, according to a later analysis. Because some donors lacked HLA typing at each locus, the association tests relied only on the typed subset. A later genetic analysis associated a missense DCLRE1C variant with V-gene and J-gene trimming of TCR beta chains, and an independent cohort replicated the association. Most TCR sequences were observed very rarely across donors, whereas some public TCRs were present in many individuals. Linkage disequilibrium might explain the correlated functional status among segregating V segments, but an unknown experimental factor could not be ruled out. In vitro tests confirmed that a few of the cytomegalovirus-associated TCR beta chains recognize cytomegalovirus antigens. Some IMGT-functional V segments, including TRBV6-2 and TRBV6-3, could not be distinguished by the 87-base-pair reads and were therefore excluded. The classifier was reported to diagnose cytomegalovirus status with high specificity and sensitivity in both the original and validation cohorts. CMV serostatus was the only immune exposure information available for the cohort. Because counts were too low, seventeen rarely observed V segments, including chromosome 9 orphons, were excluded from the earlier analysis of some 540 of the donors. According to a later analysis, most CMV-associated TCR beta chains appeared to be HLA-restricted, and the HLA associations seemed to be driven largely by CMV exposure. The cohort was sequenced for TCR beta chains only, and without alpha or paired-chain data the features that could be detected were limited. Specific HLA alleles were associated with over 15,000 TCR beta sequences at a false discovery rate of 0.05 in a later analysis. When HLA alleles, especially DR and DQ, strongly co-occurred, attributing TCR associations to individual alleles was difficult. A later genetic analysis reported fewer N-insertions in productive TCRs among donors in an Asian-associated ancestry cluster than the roughly 700-donor mean. An earlier analysis of approximately 570 of the donors showed that most TCR beta V segments appeared in productive rearrangements either about 87% or about 30% of the time, which broadly matched IMGT annotations. It was suggested by the authors that the approach could potentially be generalized to other disease states and immunological phenotypes. Sequencing depth was assumed to be roughly uniform across donors in the presence/absence analyses, though that assumption may not hold.

The clonotype comes from a girl aged 2 to 10 in good health and CMV-seronegative. The rearranged chain carries TRBV28 and TRBJ2-2; TRBD2 might be the D gene, on 5 matching bases. The source material was PBMCs. The base sequence is TGTGCCAGCAGTTCGTTTTGGGAGACCGGGGAGCTGTTTTTT. This gives the protein CASSSFWETGELFF.